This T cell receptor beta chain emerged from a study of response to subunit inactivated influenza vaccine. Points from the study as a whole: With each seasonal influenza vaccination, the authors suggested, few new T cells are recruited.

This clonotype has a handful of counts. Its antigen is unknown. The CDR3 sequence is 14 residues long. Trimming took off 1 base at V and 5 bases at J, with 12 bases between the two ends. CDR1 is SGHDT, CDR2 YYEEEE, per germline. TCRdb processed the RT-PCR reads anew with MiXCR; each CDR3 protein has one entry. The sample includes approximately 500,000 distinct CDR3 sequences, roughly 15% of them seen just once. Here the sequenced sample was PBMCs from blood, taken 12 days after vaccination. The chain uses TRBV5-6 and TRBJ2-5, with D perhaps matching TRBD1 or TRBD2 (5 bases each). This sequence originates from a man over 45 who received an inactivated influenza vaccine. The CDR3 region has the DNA TGTGCCAGCAGCTTGTCGGGGCTCGGGGAGACCCAGTACTTC. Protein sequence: CASSLSGLGETQYF.